This T cell receptor beta chain was captured in a study of neurological immune-mediated disorders. TCRdb re-called the 5' RACE reads through MiXCR, storing one row per CDR3 protein. The table lists over 15,000 distinct CDR3 sequences, approximately 26% of them singletons. This clonotype was observed at least ten times. Germline trimming cut 4 bases from V and 1 base from J; bases unmatched to any gene: 15. Per germline, CDR1 SGDLS and CDR2 YYNGEE. The CDR3 runs to 18 residues. The sample comprised PBMCs. The chain employs TRBV9 and TRBJ1-1, with 8 bases matching TRBD1. The TCR sequence derives from a man aged 45-65 years with HTLV-1-associated myelopathy (HAM/TSP). The CDR3 sequence is CASSLSPTGGESNTEAFF. The CDR3 nucleotides read TGTGCCAGCAGCCTGTCGCCCACAGGGGGAGAGTCGAACACTGAAGCTTTCTTT.